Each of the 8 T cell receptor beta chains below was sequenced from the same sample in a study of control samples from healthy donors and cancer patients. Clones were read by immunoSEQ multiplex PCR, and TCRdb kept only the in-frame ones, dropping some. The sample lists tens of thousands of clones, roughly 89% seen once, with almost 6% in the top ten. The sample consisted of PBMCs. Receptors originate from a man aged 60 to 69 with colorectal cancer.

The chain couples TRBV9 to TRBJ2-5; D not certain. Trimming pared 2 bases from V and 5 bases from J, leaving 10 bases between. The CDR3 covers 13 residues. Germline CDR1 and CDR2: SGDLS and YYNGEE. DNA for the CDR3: TGTGCCAGCAGCGTCGACCCCCGGGAGACCCAGTACTTC. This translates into CASSVDPRETQYF.

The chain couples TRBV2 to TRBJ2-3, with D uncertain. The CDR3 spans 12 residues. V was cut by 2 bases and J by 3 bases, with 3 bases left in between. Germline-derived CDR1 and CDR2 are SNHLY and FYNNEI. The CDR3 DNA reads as TGTGCCAGCAGTGAACAGACAGATACGCAGTATTTT. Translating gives CASSEQTDTQYF.

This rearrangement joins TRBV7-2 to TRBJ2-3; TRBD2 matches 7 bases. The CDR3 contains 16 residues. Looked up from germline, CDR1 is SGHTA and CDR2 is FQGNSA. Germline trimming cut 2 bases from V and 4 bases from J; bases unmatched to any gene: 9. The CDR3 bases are TGTGCCAGCAGCTTAAACGGGCCTGGGGGGGCAGATACGCAGTATTTT. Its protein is CASSLNGPGGADTQYF.

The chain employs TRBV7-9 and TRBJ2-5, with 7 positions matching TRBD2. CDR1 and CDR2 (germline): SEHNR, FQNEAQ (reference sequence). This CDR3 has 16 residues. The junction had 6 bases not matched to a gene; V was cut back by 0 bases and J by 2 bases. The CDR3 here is CASSLAPGLPQETQYF. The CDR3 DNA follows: TGTGCCAGCAGCTTAGCGCCGGGACTACCACAAGAGACCCAGTACTTC.

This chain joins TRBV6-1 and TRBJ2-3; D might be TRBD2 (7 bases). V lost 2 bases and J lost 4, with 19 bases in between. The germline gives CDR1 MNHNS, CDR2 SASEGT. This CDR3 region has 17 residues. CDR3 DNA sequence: TGTGCCAGCAGTGAATTAGTTGGGGGGGGGCCATCAGATACGCAGTATTTT. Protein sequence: CASSELVGGGPSDTQYF.

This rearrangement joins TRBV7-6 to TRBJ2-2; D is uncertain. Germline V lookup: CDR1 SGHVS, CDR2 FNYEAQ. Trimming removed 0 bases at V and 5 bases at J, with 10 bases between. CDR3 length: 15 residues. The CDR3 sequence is CASSLAGIPTGELFF. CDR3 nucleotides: TGTGCCAGCAGCTTAGCAGGGATCCCTACCGGGGAGCTGTTTTTT.

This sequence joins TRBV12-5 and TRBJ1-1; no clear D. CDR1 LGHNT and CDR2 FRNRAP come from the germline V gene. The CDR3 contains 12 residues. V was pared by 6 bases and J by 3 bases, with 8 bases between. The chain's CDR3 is CASGLQYTEAFF. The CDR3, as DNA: TGTGCTAGTGGGCTACAGTACACTGAAGCTTTCTTT.

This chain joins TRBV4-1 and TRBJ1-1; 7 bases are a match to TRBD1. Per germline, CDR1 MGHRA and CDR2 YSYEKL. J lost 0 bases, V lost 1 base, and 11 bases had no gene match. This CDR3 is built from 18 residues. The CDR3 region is CASSQGMTGRLLNTEAFF. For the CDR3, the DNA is TGCGCCAGCAGCCAAGGTATGACAGGGAGACTTTTGAACACTGAAGCTTTCTTT.